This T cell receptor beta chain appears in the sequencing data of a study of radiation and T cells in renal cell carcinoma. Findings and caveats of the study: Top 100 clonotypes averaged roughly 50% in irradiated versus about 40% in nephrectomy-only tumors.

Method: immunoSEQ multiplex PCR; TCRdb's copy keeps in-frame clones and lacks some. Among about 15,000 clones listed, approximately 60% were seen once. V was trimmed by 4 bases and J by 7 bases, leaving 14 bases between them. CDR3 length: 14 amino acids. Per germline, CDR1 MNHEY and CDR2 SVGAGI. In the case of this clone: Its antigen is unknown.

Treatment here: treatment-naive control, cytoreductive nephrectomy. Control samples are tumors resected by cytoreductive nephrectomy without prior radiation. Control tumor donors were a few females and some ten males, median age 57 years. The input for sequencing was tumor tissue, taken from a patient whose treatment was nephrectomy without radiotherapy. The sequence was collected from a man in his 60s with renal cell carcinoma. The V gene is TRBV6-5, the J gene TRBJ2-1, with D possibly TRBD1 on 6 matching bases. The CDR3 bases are TGTGCCAGCAGTTTACAGGGACGGTCTAATGAGCAGTTCTTC. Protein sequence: CASSLQGRSNEQFF.